The rows below give T cell receptor beta chains drawn from one sample of a study of T cell responses to AZD1222 COVID-19 vaccine. This table comes from immunoSEQ multiplex PCR, and its TCRdb copy is limited to in-frame clones, with some not included. The table shows 100,000 to 140,000 clones, with about 89% occurring only once. The sample consisted of peripheral blood, taken 28 days after the second AZD1222 dose. The source is an adult who received the AZD1222 COVID-19 vaccine. The CDR3 runs from the conserved cysteine through the conserved F or W. The D gene is left open where the match is weak. Size is stated for part of the rows, as once, few or many counts, or as a class when the clone is expanded.

v_call,j_call,cdr3_length,clone_size,d_call,cdr3_aa,cdr3_nt
TRBV6-1,TRBJ1-3,13,NA,NA,CASSEAGQATIYF,TGTGCCAGCAGTGAAGCGGGGCAGGCCACCATATATTTT
TRBV6-1,TRBJ1-1,14,NA,TRBD1,CASSDGQGVTEAFF,TGTGCCAGCAGTGACGGACAGGGGGTGACTGAAGCTTTCTTT
TRBV4-1,TRBJ2-6,15,NA,NA,CASSLPDSGANVLTF,TGCGCCAGCAGCCTTCCAGACTCTGGGGCCAACGTCCTGACTTTC
TRBV28,TRBJ1-3,15,NA,NA,CASSSTGFSGNTIYF,TGTGCCAGCAGTTCCACAGGGTTCTCTGGAAACACCATATATTTT
TRBV19,TRBJ2-7,12,NA,NA,CASSRGPYEQYF,TGTGCCAGTAGCCGGGGGCCCTACGAGCAGTACTTC
TRBV24-1,TRBJ2-2,13,NA,TRBD2,CATSEAGIGKLFF,TGTGCCACAAGTGAAGCGGGGATAGGGAAGCTGTTTTTT
TRBV21-1,TRBJ1-3,18,NA,NA,CASSEVKTVQSSGNTIYF,TGTGCCAGCAGCGAAGTTAAGACGGTACAGAGCTCTGGAAACACCATATATTTT
TRBV16,TRBJ1-5,15,NA,NA,CASSQSALGNQPQHF,TGTGCCAGCAGCCAATCCGCCTTAGGGAATCAGCCCCAGCATTTT
TRBV19,TRBJ1-5,15,NA,TRBD1,CASRIDRASNQPQHF,TGTGCCAGTAGGATTGACAGGGCAAGCAATCAGCCCCAGCATTTT
TRBV28,TRBJ2-7,11,NA,NA,CASTTAYEQYF,TGTGCCAGCACTACAGCATACGAGCAGTACTTC
TRBV2,TRBJ2-3,14,NA,NA,CASSDQASTDTQYF,TGTGCCAGCAGTGATCAGGCAAGCACAGATACGCAGTATTTT
TRBV4-1,TRBJ2-2,17,NA,TRBD2,CASSLARQRGGPGELFF,TGCGCCAGCAGCCTAGCCAGACAGCGGGGGGGCCCCGGGGAGCTGTTTTTT
TRBV9,TRBJ2-1,16,NA,TRBD2,CASSVPGTSGRNEQFF,TGTGCCAGCAGCGTCCCCGGGACTAGCGGGAGAAATGAGCAGTTCTTC
TRBV5-1,TRBJ1-4,13,once,NA,CASSLAGRSELFF,TGCGCCAGCAGCTTGGCGGGACGGTCCGAACTGTTTTTT
TRBV4-3,TRBJ2-1,12,NA,NA,CASSGEWGEQFF,TGCGCCAGCTCTGGGGAATGGGGTGAGCAGTTCTTC
TRBV6-1,TRBJ2-3,14,NA,NA,CASSEASAWDTQYF,TGTGCCAGCAGTGAAGCTTCCGCCTGGGATACGCAGTATTTT
TRBV12-3/TRBV12-4,TRBJ1-5,13,NA,NA,CASSLVDGQPQHF,TGTGCCAGCAGTTTAGTTGATGGGCAGCCCCAGCATTTT
TRBV19,TRBJ1-6,16,NA,NA,CASNTGYGSYNSPLHF,TGTGCCAGTAATACAGGGTACGGCTCCTATAATTCACCCCTCCACTTT
TRBV19,TRBJ1-2,16,NA,TRBD1,CASKARFADRGGGYTF,TGTGCCAGTAAGGCGCGGTTCGCGGACAGGGGAGGTGGCTACACCTTC
TRBV18,TRBJ1-5,15,NA,NA,CASSLDGLSNQPQHF,TGTGCCAGCTCTCTCGACGGATTGAGCAATCAGCCCCAGCATTTT
TRBV4-2,TRBJ1-2,17,few,TRBD1,CASSQPWDRGNVGGYTF,TGTGCCAGCAGCCAACCCTGGGACAGGGGAAACGTTGGAGGCTACACCTTC
TRBV2,TRBJ1-4,14,NA,NA,CASSDRTASEKLFF,TGTGCCAGCAGTGATCGGACAGCGTCTGAAAAACTGTTTTTT
TRBV30,TRBJ1-2,16,few,NA,CAWSVLRGAPPHGYTF,TGTGCCTGGAGTGTACTTCGGGGGGCGCCTCCTCACGGCTACACCTTC
TRBV30,TRBJ1-6,13,NA,NA,CAWSVGDNSPLHF,TGTGCCTGGAGTGTTGGGGATAATTCACCCCTCCACTTT
TRBV19,TRBJ1-1,15,NA,NA,CASSPRARLNTEAFF,TGTGCCAGTAGTCCTAGGGCACGGCTGAACACTGAAGCTTTCTTT
TRBV12-5,TRBJ1-2,13,NA,NA,CASGLGGDYGYTF,TGTGCTAGTGGTTTGGGTGGGGACTATGGCTACACCTTC
TRBV6-5,TRBJ2-4,15,NA,TRBD2,CASSSYWAGGSIQYF,TGTGCCAGCAGTTCGTACTGGGCGGGAGGAAGTATTCAGTACTTC
TRBV19,TRBJ1-2,13,NA,NA,CASSDRLTYGYTF,TGTGCCAGTAGTGACAGGTTAACCTATGGCTACACCTTC
TRBV12-3/TRBV12-4,TRBJ2-7,12,once,NA,CASSFLGYEQYF,TGTGCCAGCAGTTTTCTGGGGTACGAGCAGTACTTC
TRBV30,TRBJ1-5,13,NA,NA,CAWSVSSNQPQHF,TGTGCCTGGAGTGTTTCTAGCAATCAGCCCCAGCATTTT
TRBV3-1/TRBV3-2,TRBJ1-3,14,NA,TRBD1,CASSPLTGGNTIYF,TGTGCCAGCAGCCCCCTGACAGGGGGAAACACCATATATTTT
TRBV4-2,TRBJ1-1,14,NA,NA,CASSREGKNTEAFF,TGTGCCAGCAGCCGTGAGGGGAAGAACACTGAAGCTTTCTTT
TRBV5-6,TRBJ1-5,15,NA,TRBD1,CASRAGTGGNQPQHF,TGTGCCAGCAGAGCCGGGACAGGGGGCAATCAGCCCCAGCATTTT
TRBV6-5,TRBJ1-2,14,NA,NA,CASSYGEGYYGYTF,TGTGCCAGCAGTTACGGAGAGGGTTACTATGGCTACACCTTC
TRBV27,TRBJ1-4,13,NA,NA,CASSPMTDEKLFF,TGTGCCAGCAGTCCTATGACAGACGAAAAACTGTTTTTT
TRBV28,TRBJ2-7,15,NA,NA,CASSALRGDLFEQYF,TGTGCCAGCAGTGCCCTAAGGGGGGATCTTTTCGAGCAGTACTTC
TRBV29-1,TRBJ1-1,11,NA,TRBD1,CRTAGGSEAFF,TGCAGGACGGCAGGGGGTTCTGAAGCTTTCTTT
TRBV10-3,TRBJ1-6,13,NA,NA,CAIQQDTNSPLHF,TGTGCCATCCAGCAGGATACCAATTCACCCCTCCACTTT
TRBV4-1,TRBJ2-1,18,once,NA,CASSQPTPGPPNYNEQFF,TGCGCCAGCAGCCAGCCAACGCCGGGCCCCCCAAACTACAATGAGCAGTTCTTC
TRBV6-5,TRBJ2-3,13,NA,NA,CASSFQFTDTQYF,TGTGCCAGCAGTTTCCAATTCACAGATACGCAGTATTTT
TRBV30,TRBJ2-5,13,NA,NA,CAWSGGKQETQYF,TGTGCCTGGAGTGGGGGCAAACAAGAGACCCAGTACTTC
TRBV6-5,TRBJ1-5,14,medium-sized,TRBD1,CASSLGQANQPQHF,TGTGCCAGCAGTTTGGGACAGGCGAATCAGCCCCAGCATTTT
TRBV5-4,TRBJ1-1,15,NA,NA,CASSLMDPGDTEAFF,TGTGCCAGCAGCCTAATGGACCCTGGGGACACTGAAGCTTTCTTT
TRBV18,TRBJ2-7,14,NA,NA,CASSSPGPTYEQYF,TGTGCCAGCTCATCTCCGGGTCCAACCTACGAGCAGTACTTC
TRBV9,TRBJ2-7,14,NA,TRBD1,CASSTGDRAYEQYF,TGTGCCAGCAGCACAGGGGACAGGGCCTACGAGCAGTACTTC
TRBV5-5,TRBJ2-1,15,NA,TRBD2,CASSLVSGTGNEQFF,TGTGCCAGCAGCTTGGTTAGCGGGACGGGAAATGAGCAGTTCTTC
TRBV9,TRBJ2-5,14,NA,TRBD2,CASSETSGQETQYF,TGTGCCAGCAGTGAAACTAGCGGCCAAGAGACCCAGTACTTC
TRBV19,TRBJ2-1,14,NA,NA,CASSLILDSGYQFF,TGTGCCAGTAGTCTAATCCTGGACTCCGGGTACCAGTTCTTC
TRBV10-2,TRBJ1-1,13,NA,NA,CASGWTDNTEAFF,TGCGCCAGCGGCTGGACGGATAACACTGAAGCTTTCTTT
TRBV18,TRBJ2-7,12,NA,NA,CASSPGEYEQYF,TGTGCCAGCTCCCCGGGGGAGTACGAGCAGTACTTC
TRBV12-3/TRBV12-4,TRBJ1-1,13,few,NA,CASRPRVETEAFF,TGTGCCAGCAGGCCCCGGGTAGAGACTGAAGCTTTCTTT
TRBV27,TRBJ2-7,13,NA,NA,CASSSTSPYEQYF,TGTGCCAGCAGTTCGACTAGTCCATACGAGCAGTACTTC
TRBV6-6,TRBJ2-2,14,NA,TRBD2,CASSWREGGGELFF,TGTGCCAGCAGTTGGAGGGAGGGAGGCGGGGAGCTGTTTTTT
TRBV6-2/TRBV6-3,TRBJ2-1,17,few,TRBD2,CASSYWASGGVYGEQFF,TGTGCCAGCAGTTACTGGGCTAGCGGGGGGGTTTACGGTGAGCAGTTCTTC
TRBV4-1,TRBJ1-5,15,NA,NA,CASSQDPVGNQPQHF,TGCGCCAGCAGCCAAGACCCGGTGGGCAATCAGCCCCAGCATTTT
TRBV9,TRBJ1-2,13,NA,NA,CASTSGGNYGYTF,TGTGCCAGCACTAGCGGGGGTAACTATGGCTACACCTTC